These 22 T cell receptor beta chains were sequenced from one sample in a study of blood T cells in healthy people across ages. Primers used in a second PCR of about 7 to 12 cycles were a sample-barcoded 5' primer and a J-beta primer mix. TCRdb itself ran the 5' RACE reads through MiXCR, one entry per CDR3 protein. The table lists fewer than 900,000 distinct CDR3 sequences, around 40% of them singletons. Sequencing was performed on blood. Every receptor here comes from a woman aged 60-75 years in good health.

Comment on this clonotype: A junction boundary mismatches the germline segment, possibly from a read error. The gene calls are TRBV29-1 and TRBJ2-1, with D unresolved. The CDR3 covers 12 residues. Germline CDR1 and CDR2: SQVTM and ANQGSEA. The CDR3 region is CSSWVLYKEQFF. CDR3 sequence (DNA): TGTAGCTCATGGGTCCTATACAAGGAGCAGTTCTTC.

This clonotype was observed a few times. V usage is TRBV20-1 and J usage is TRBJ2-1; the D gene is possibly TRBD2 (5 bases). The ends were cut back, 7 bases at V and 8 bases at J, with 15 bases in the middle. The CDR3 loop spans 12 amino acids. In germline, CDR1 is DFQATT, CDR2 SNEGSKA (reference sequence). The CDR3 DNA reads TGCAGTGTTCGACTGGCCGGGGATGAGCAGTTCTTC. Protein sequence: CSVRLAGDEQFF.

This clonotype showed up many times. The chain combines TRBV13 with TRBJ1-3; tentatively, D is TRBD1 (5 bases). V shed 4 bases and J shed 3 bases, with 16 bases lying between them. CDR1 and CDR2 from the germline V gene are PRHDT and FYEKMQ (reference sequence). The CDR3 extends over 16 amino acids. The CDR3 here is CASSSPKAGHGNTIYF. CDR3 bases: TGTGCCAGCAGCTCGCCCAAAGCAGGGCATGGAAACACCATATATTTT. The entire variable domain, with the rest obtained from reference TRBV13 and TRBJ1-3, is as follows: AAGVIQSPRHLIKEKRETATLKCYPIPRHDTVYWYQQGPGQDPQFLISFYEKMQSDKGSIPDRFSAQQFSDYHSELNMSSLELGDSALYFCASSSPKAGHGNTIYFGEGSWLTVV.

The CDR3 region has the DNA TGTGCCAGCAGCGGGGCTAGCGGACCCTACGAGCAGTACTTC. It encodes CASSGASGPYEQYF. The rearrangement links TRBV3-1 to TRBJ2-4; 7 bases agree with TRBD2. The DNA end favors TRBJ2-7, so the J call may be wrong. Germline values: CDR1 LGHDT, CDR2 YNNKEL (reference sequence). This CDR3 region has 14 residues.

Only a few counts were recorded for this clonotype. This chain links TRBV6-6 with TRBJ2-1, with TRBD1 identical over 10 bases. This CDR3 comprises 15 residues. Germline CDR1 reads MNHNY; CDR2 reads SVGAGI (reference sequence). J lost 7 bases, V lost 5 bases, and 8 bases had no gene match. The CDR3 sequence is CASSGGQGLKNEQFF. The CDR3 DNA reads TGTGCCAGCAGTGGGGGACAGGGGCTAAAGAATGAGCAGTTCTTC.

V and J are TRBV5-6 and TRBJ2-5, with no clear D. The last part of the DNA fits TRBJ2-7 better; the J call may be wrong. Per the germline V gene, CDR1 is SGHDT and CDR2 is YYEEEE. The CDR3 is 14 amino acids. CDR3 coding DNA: TGTGCCAGCAGCTTGGACCGATCCTACATCGAGCAGTACTTC. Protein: CASSLDRSYIEQYF.

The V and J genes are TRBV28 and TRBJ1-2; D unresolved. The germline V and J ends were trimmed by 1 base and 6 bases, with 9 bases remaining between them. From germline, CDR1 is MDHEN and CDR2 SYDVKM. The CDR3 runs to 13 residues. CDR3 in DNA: TGTGCCAGCAGTTTATTAGAACAGCATGGCTACACCTTC. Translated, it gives CASSLLEQHGYTF.

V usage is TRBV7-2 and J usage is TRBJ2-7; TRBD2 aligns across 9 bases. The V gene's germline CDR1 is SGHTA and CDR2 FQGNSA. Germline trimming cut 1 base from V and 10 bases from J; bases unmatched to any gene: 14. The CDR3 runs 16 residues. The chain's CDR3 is CASSLGGGRASEAQYF. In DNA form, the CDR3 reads TGTGCCAGCAGCTTAGGGGGCGGGAGGGCATCGGAGGCCCAGTACTTC.

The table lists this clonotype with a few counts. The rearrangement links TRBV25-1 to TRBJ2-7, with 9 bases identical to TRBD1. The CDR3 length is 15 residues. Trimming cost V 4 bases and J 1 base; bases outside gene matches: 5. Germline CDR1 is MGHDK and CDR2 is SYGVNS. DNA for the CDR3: TGTGCCAGCAGTGCAACGACAGGGGGGTCCTACGAGCAGTACTTC. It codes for CASSATTGGSYEQYF.

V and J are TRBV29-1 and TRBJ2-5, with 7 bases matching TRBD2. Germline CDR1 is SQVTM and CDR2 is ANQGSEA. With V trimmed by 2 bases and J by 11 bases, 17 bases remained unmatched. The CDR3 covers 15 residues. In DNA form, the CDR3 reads TGCAGCGTTGAATTGCCTAGCGGCGGTAGAGATGAGCAGTACTTC. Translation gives CSVELPSGGRDEQYF. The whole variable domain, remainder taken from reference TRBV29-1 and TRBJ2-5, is SAVISQKPSRDICQRGTSLTIQCQVDSQVTMMFWYRQQPGQSLTLIATANQGSEATYESGFVIDKFPISRPNLTFSTLTVSNMSPEDSSIYLCSVELPSGGRDEQYFGPGTRLLVL.

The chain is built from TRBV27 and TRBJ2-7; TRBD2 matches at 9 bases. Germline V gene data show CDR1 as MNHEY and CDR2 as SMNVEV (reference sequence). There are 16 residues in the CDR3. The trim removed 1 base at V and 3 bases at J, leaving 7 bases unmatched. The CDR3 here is CASSLWALAGHYEQYF. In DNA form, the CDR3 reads TGTGCCAGCAGTTTATGGGCTCTAGCGGGGCACTACGAGCAGTACTTC.

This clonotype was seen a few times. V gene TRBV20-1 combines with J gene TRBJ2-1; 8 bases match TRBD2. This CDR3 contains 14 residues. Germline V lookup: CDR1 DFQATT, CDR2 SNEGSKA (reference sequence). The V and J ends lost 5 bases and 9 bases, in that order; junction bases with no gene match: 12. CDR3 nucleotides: TGCAGTGCTTTCCTCAGCGGGAGTTTGTTTGAGCAGTTCTTC. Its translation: CSAFLSGSLFEQFF.

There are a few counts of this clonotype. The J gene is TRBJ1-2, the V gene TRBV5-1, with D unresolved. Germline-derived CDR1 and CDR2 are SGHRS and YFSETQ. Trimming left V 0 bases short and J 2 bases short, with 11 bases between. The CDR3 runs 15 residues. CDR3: CASSLALSANYGYTF. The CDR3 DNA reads TGCGCCAGCAGCTTGGCCCTGTCAGCCAACTATGGCTACACCTTC.

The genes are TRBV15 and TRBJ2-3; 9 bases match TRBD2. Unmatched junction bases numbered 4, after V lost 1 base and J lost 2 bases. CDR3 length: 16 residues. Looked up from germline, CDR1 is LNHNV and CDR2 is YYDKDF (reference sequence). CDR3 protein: CATSRGSGSSTDTQYF. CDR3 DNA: TGTGCCACCAGCAGAGGTAGCGGGAGCTCCACAGATACGCAGTATTTT.

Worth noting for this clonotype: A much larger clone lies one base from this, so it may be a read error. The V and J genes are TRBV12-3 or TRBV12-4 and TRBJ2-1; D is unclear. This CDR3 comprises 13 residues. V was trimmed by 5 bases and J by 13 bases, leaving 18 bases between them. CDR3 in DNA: TGTGCCAGCAGTATGGGGTCGCGAGAGACCCAGTTCTTC. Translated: CASSMGSRETQFF.

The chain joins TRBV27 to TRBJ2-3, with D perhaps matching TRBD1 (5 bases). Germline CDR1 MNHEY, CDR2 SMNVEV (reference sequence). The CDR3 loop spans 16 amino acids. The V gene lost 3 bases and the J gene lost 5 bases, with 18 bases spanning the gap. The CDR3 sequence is CASSFIPGPGQDTQYF. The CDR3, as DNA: TGTGCCAGCAGTTTTATTCCAGGGCCCGGTCAAGATACGCAGTATTTT.

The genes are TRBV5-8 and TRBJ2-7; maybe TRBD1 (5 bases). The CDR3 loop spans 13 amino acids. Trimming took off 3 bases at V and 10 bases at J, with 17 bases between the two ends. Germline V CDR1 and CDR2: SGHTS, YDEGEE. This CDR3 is CASSSDGPGAQYF. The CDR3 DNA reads TGTGCCAGCAGCTCGGACGGCCCTGGGGCCCAGTACTTC.

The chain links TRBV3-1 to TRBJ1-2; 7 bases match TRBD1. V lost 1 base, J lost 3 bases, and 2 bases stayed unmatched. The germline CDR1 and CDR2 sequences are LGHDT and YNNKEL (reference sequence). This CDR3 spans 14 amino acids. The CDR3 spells CASSQGTGDYGYTF. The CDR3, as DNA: TGTGCCAGCAGCCAAGGGACAGGTGACTATGGCTACACCTTC.

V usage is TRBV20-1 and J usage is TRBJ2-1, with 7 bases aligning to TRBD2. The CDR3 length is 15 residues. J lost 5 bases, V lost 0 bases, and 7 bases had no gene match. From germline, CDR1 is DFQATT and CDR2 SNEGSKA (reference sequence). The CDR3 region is CSARDWREWNNEQFF. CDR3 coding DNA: TGCAGTGCTAGAGATTGGCGGGAGTGGAACAATGAGCAGTTCTTC.

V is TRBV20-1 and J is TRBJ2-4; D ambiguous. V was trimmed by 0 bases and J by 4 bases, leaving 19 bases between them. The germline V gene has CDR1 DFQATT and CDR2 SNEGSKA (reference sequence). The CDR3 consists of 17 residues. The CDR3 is CSARDRVYGTAKNIQYF. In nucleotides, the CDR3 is TGCAGTGCTAGAGATAGGGTGTATGGAACTGCGAAAAACATTCAGTACTTC.

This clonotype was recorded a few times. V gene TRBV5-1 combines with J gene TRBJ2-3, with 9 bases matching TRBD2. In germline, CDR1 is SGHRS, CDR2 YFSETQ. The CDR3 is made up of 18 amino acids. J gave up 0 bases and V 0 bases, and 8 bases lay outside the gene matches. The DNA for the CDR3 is TGCGCCAGCAGCTTGGAATTCACTAGCGGGTCTAGCACAGATACGCAGTATTTT. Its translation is CASSLEFTSGSSTDTQYF.

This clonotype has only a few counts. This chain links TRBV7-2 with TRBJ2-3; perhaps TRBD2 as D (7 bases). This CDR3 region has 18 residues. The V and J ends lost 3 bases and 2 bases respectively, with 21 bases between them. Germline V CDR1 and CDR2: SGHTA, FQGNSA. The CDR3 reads CASSLVGGAMIHTDTQYF. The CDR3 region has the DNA TGTGCCAGCAGCTTGGTGGGGGGGGCGATGATACACACAGATACGCAGTATTTT.